These T cell receptor beta chains were read from a single sample in a study of PD-L1 blockade in urothelial cancer. Using immunoSEQ multiplex PCR, the repertoire was profiled, and TCRdb retains in-frame clones only, with some absent. The sample lists roughly 38,000 clones; about four fifths were seen once. This specimen consisted of PBMCs, obtained around atezolizumab (anti-PD-L1) treatment. The source of these receptors is a man aged 70-80 years with urothelial cancer. CDR3s include the opening cysteine and the closing phenylalanine or tryptophan. Each record gives: V gene, clone size, J gene, D gene, CDR3 protein, CDR3 DNA. D genes are given only for firm matches. A row's size may be missing; if present it is once, few, many or a size class.

TRBV6-6	NA	TRBJ1-5	NA	CASSYEQRRHDQPQHF	TGTGCCAGCAGTTACGAACAGAGGAGGCATGATCAGCCCCAGCATTTT
TRBV4-1	NA	TRBJ2-7	NA	CASSRKSGGADSYEQYF	TGCGCCAGCAGCCGCAAATCGGGCGGGGCTGACTCCTACGAGCAGTACTTC
TRBV7-3	NA	TRBJ2-1	NA	CASSLTGRGNEQFF	TGTGCCAGCAGCTTAACGGGTCGGGGGAATGAGCAGTTCTTC
TRBV28	NA	TRBJ2-1	TRBD2	CASSPITLTSGGYNEQFF	TGTGCCAGCAGTCCGATCACCCTGACTAGCGGGGGGTACAATGAGCAGTTCTTC
TRBV11-2	NA	TRBJ2-1	TRBD2	CASLTALAGRDEQFF	TGTGCCAGCCTCACGGCACTAGCGGGACGGGATGAGCAGTTCTTC
TRBV9	NA	TRBJ1-4	TRBD1	CASSDTGARNEKLFF	TGTGCCAGCAGTGACACAGGGGCTAGAAATGAAAAACTGTTTTTT
TRBV5-1	NA	TRBJ2-1	TRBD2	CASGTSGGVGEQFF	TGCGCCAGCGGGACTAGCGGGGGGGTGGGTGAGCAGTTCTTC
TRBV2	once	TRBJ2-2	NA	CASSPPRTGELFF	TGTGCCAGCAGTCCGCCCAGAACCGGGGAGCTGTTTTTT
TRBV6-6	NA	TRBJ2-2	TRBD2	CASSYGTSGTGELFF	TGTGCCAGCAGTTACGGGACTAGTGGCACCGGGGAGCTGTTTTTT
TRBV5-5	medium-sized	TRBJ2-7	TRBD2	CASSSIAGGSSYEQYF	TGTGCCAGCAGTTCCATAGCGGGGGGCTCCTCCTACGAGCAGTACTTC
TRBV19	NA	TRBJ1-6	NA	CASSTANSPLHF	TGTGCCAGTAGTACAGCGAATTCACCCCTCCACTTT